Described below is a single TCR beta chain sequence and its context. The entry originates in a study of blood T cell repertoires in COVID-19. Study-wide context: PBMCs, B-cell-depleted T cells, or T cells were the source of the cDNA or gDNA that made up the material.

Germline CDR1 is LGHNA and CDR2 is YSLEER. The CDR3 consists of 13 residues. V lost 0 bases, J lost 7 bases, and 7 bases lay in between. Under the authors' procedure: Researchers report that nucleated cell counts were estimated from reference gene primer amplification. The repertoire was sequenced with immunoSEQ multiplex PCR; TCRdb's copy has only in-frame clones and lacks some. V, J and clone size reflect that table, while D and trimming were determined from the DNA. The repertoire includes approximately 190,000 clones, approximately 90% of them detected once, and approximately 6% sits in the top ten.

Sample: peripheral blood. This TCR was sampled from a man in his forties with active or convalescent COVID-19. The chain is built from TRBV4-3 and TRBJ2-1; D is unclear. CDR3 bases: TGCGCCAGCAGCCAAGATCGGGTTAATGAGCAGTTCTTC. This translates into CASSQDRVNEQFF.